This T cell receptor beta chain was sequenced during a study of post-analysis software for immune sequencing data. The library was made from cDNA and included unique molecular identifiers. TCRdb redid the calling of the PCR reads with MiXCR, one entry per CDR3 protein. The sample records some 450,000 distinct CDR3 sequences, around 40% being singletons. Trimming shortened V by 1 base and J by 8 bases, and 14 bases separated the two germline ends. Germline V CDR1 and CDR2: SQVTM, ANQGSEA. The length of the CDR3 is 13 residues. Study-wide results and caveats: In patients, 4 to 6 TRBV segments were more frequent than in controls, with TRBV5-6, TRBV5-1 and TRBV20-1 among them.

Concerning this clonotype itself: Its antigen remains unidentified.

Sequences were obtained from blood. This receptor was obtained from a girl aged 10-17 years with multiple sclerosis. The chain carries TRBV29-1 and TRBJ1-2, with D uncertain. This chain's CDR3 is CSVEGQVPHGYTF. The CDR3 DNA reads TGCAGCGTTGAAGGCCAAGTCCCCCACGGCTACACCTTC.